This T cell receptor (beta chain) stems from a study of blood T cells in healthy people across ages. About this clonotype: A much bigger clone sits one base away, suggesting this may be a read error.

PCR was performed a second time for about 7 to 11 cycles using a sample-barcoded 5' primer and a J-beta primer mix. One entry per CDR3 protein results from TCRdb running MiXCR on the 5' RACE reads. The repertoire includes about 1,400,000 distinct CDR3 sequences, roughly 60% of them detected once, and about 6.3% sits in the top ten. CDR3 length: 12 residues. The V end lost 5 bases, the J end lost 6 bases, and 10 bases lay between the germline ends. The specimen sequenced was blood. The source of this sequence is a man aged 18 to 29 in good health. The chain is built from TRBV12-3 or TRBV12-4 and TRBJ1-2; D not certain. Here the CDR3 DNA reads TGTGCCAGCAGTCCCGGGTGGGATGGCTACACCTTC. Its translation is CASSPGWDGYTF.